The source of this T cell receptor (beta chain) is a study of tumor and adjacent non-tumor tissue in lung cancer. Germline CDR1 is LGHNA and CDR2 is YSLEER. Trimming left V 1 base short and J 1 base short, with 12 bases between. This CDR3 spans 16 amino acids. On this clonotype itself: It may be a read error: a sequence one base away is much more abundant.

No cell sorting was done before RNA was extracted from the tissue. Distant lung tissue was collected more than 3 cm away from the tumor edge. A modified ARM-PCR protocol with three rounds of nested PCR amplified TCRbeta. TCRdb processed the multiplex PCR reads anew with MiXCR; each CDR3 protein has one entry. The sample has about 100,000 distinct CDR3 sequences, approximately 60% seen once. The chain has TRBV4-3 and TRBJ2-3; D not resolved. The origin of this receptor is a man aged 25 to 45 with non-small cell lung cancer. The sequenced sample was distant non-tumor lung tissue. The CDR3 spells CASSQGSEIRTDTQYF. The CDR3 DNA reads TGCGCCAGCAGCCAAGGTTCCGAGATCCGCACAGATACGCAGTATTTT.